This T cell receptor beta chain was captured in a study of a mutant IDH1 vaccine in newly diagnosed glioma. Per the germline V gene, CDR1 is SGHTA and CDR2 is FQGNSA. V lost 7 bases and J lost 5, with 17 bases in between. The CDR3 is 14 residues long. The table came from immunoSEQ multiplex PCR; TCRdb's copy has only in-frame clones and leaves some out. The table has 92,000 or so clones, approximately 80% seen once. Documented time point: baseline, week 1 (first vaccination visit). Treatment of the sample: pre-vaccination baseline after standard-of-care therapy. The TCR comes from a man aged 40-55 years with glioma. Some clones in this sample may be carry-over from other donors' samples. The V call is TRBV7-2, the J call TRBJ1-1, with D tentatively TRBD1 (6 bases). The sequences come from PBMCs, collected from a glioma patient treated with radiotherapy, temozolomide or both. CDR3 sequence: CASTLGGLSTEAFF. In DNA, the CDR3 is TGTGCCAGCACCCTCGGGGGGCTGTCGACTGAAGCTTTCTTT.